This TCR beta chain was observed in a study of blood T cell repertoires in COVID-19 (TCRdb year 2020). About the investigation overall: Samples covering the acute and convalescent phases of COVID-19 were provided by collaborators in the United States, Italy and Spain. The prospective study material was composed of cDNA or gDNA derived from T cells, B-cell-depleted T cells, or PBMCs. Deeply sampled blood TCRbeta repertoires from subjects exposed to, actively infected with, or recovered from COVID-19 were included in the dataset. The repertoires were released in a freely available public database meant as a resource for research on the immune response to SARS-CoV-2. The samples were drawn from the first 160 participants of the ongoing ImmuneRACE study and from some 1,300 subjects provided by 6 global collaborators. The sample metadata nearly always contained a de-identified subject ID, COVID-19 status, age in years and sex. HLA class I and class II types, where available, came from metadata supplied by the sample provider rather than from assay-based typing. Paper-wide results and their limitations: Clinical and demographic metadata were provided uncurated, with the amount varying by source and participant.

V is clipped by 4 bases and J by 7 bases, and the sequence between their germline boundaries is 15 bases long. Including the terminal cysteine and phenylalanine, the CDR3 comprises 15 residues. Only the CDR3 region is kept as DNA, spanning 45 bases read in frame from base 1. In the germline V gene, CDR1 corresponds to SGHRS and CDR2 to YFSETQ. The collaborating institutions used their own protocols to collect whole blood in K2EDTA tubes. For TCRbeta analysis, collaborators shipped samples in one of three forms: frozen whole blood, isolated PBMCs, or DNA extracted from either of those sample types. TCRbeta CDR3 regions were amplified from genomic DNA by means of the immunoSEQ Assay, a bias-controlled multiplex PCR. The authors' analysis ran thus. The number of nucleated cells in each sample was estimated from the amplification of reference gene primers within the assay. To quantify the absolute abundance of each unique TCRbeta CDR3 rearrangement, sequence reads were collapsed and filtered. Productive Simpson clonality was computed per sample as the square root of Simpson's diversity index over productive rearrangements. The immuneACCESS repertoire file appears here via TCRdb, limited to in-frame rearrangements. These files lack a portion of the clones; in checked studies, under half of the deficit traces to unresolved V genes, and the cause of the others is not known. The V and J calls and clone size were taken over from that table, and D and trimming were inferred from the DNA. For this sample the table gives more than 85,000 clones, of which about 79% were detected only once. Around 4.4% of the sample lies in the top ten.

As for this clone: There is no known antigen for this receptor. No much larger clone is present one base from it, and per-base qualities are unavailable.

Input material: peripheral blood. The origin of this receptor is a woman aged 45-59 years with acute or convalescent COVID-19. The rearranged segments are TRBV5-1 and TRBJ1-6; the D gene is not confidently resolved. The nucleotides are TGCGCCAGCAGCCCCGCCGGGGTGGGGAATTCACCCCTCCACTTT. The resulting protein is CASSPAGVGNSPLHF.